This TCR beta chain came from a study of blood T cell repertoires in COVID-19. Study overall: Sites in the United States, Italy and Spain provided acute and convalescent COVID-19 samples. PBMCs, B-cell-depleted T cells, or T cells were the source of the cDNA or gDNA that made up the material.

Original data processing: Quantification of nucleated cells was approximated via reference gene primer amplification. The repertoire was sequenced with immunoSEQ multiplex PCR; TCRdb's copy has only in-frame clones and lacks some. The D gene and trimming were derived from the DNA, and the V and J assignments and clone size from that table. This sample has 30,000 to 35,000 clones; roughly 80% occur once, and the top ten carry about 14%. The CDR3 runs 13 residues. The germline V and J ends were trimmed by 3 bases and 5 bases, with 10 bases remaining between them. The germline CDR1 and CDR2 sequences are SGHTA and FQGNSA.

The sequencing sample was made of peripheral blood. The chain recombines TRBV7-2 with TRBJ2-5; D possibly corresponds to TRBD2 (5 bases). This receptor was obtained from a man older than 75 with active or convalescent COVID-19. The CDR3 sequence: CASSFRGSETQYF. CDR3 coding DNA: TGTGCCAGCAGCTTCCGGGGTAGCGAGACCCAGTACTTC.